This T cell receptor beta chain is drawn from a study of PD-1 blockade in mismatch repair-deficient tumors. A few pembrolizumab responders had their TCRs sequenced. The V gene's germline CDR1 is SGHTA and CDR2 FQGNSA. The CDR3 length is 15 residues. Trimming pared 3 bases from V and 1 base from J, leaving 9 bases between. As concerns this clone: Its cognate antigen is unknown.

Findings of the study overall: Tumor-resident clones, often absent from pretreatment blood, expanded after pembrolizumab and then contracted.

Here immunoSEQ multiplex PCR was the method, and the copy in TCRdb shows in-frame clones only, minus some. Here the sample spans tens of thousands of clones, roughly 88% being singletons. The sequence came from an adult with mismatch repair-deficient cancer. The sample was peripheral blood, taken 52 weeks after starting pembrolizumab. V gene TRBV7-2 combines with J gene TRBJ2-2; the D gene is possibly TRBD2 (6 bases). Here the CDR3 reads CASSLYSGNTGELFF. CDR3 DNA: TGTGCCAGCAGCTTGTATAGCGGGAACACCGGGGAGCTGTTTTTT.